The present TCR beta chain was sequenced within a study of beta chain features in type 1 diabetes. Reverse transcription of all isolated RNA meant that expressed TCRB transcripts were sequenced. The assay was immunoSEQ multiplex PCR, and TCRdb's table has in-frame clones only and misses some. The sample lists more than 300,000 clones; roughly 12% were seen once. The germline V gene has CDR1 MDHEN and CDR2 SYDVKM. The CDR3 runs to 14 residues. Unmatched junction bases numbered 4, after V lost 2 bases and J lost 7 bases. The J gene is TRBJ1-4, the V gene TRBV28; 7 nucleotides align to TRBD1. Sequences were obtained from naive CD4+ T cells from blood. The receptor was derived from a man aged 18 to 29 in good health. As DNA, the CDR3 is TGTGCCAGCAGTTTACAGGGGGTTTTTGAAAAACTGTTTTTT. Translated: CASSLQGVFEKLFF.